Listed here is a single T cell receptor beta chain. Its antigen is undetermined. Time point described: patch test 1, 2 weeks after DPC sensitization. The treatment denotes: therapeutic diphenylcyclopropenone sensitization with weekly scalp DPC. TCRdb passed the RACE reads through MiXCR, listing each CDR3 protein once. The sample contains about 80,000 distinct CDR3 sequences, 10% of which appear only once. In germline, CDR1 is SGHAT, CDR2 FQNNGV. The CDR3 runs to 16 residues. Deletions cut 5 bases from V and 3 bases from J, with 16 bases between. This record belongs to a study of human T cells and chemical hapten exposure. Overall study: Sensitization used 2% DPC on around 2 cm by around 2 cm upper inner arm skin. The patients were mostly female; they had alopecia areata, totalis or universalis. Patch testing was performed with 0.01% DPC on the upper back, with reading at 6 days. Study-level findings and limits: The immune response of these alopecia patients might not match healthy individuals'.

The material was whole blood, obtained in connection with sensitization to the hapten diphenylcyclopropenone (DPC). The gene calls are TRBV11-2 and TRBJ1-4; D remains ambiguous. The receptor was derived from a woman between 50 and 59 years old with alopecia areata. Some clones in this sample may be carry-over from other donors' samples. The chain's CDR3 is CASSPSGPAANEKLFF. The CDR3 nucleotides are TGTGCCAGCAGCCCATCGGGCCCAGCGGCTAATGAAAAACTGTTTTTT.